The 23 T cell receptor beta chains below come from one sample, sequenced in a study of blood T cell repertoires in COVID-19. Repertoires were generated with immunoSEQ multiplex PCR, while TCRdb's copy carries only in-frame clones and drops some. The repertoire holds about 200,000 clones, roughly 90% seen once, with around 1.7% in the top ten. The source material was peripheral blood. The receptors here all came from a man in his late teens or twenties with active or convalescent COVID-19.

In this sample, this clone turned up a few times. The CDR3 sequence: CASSELTGYNEQFF. As DNA, the CDR3 is TGTGCCAGCAGTGAGTTGACAGGGTACAATGAGCAGTTCTTC. This chain links TRBV25-1 with TRBJ2-1, with 7 bases matching TRBD1. Germline V gives CDR1 MGHDK, CDR2 SYGVNS. V was clipped by 3 bases and J by 4 bases; unmatched bases: 3. CDR3 length: 14 amino acids.

J is TRBJ2-7 and V is TRBV3-1 (or the pseudogene TRBV3-2), with TRBD2 identical over 12 bases. The trim removed 4 bases at V and 2 bases at J, leaving 6 bases unmatched. CDR1 and CDR2 from the germline V gene are LGHDT and YNNKEL (reference sequence). The CDR3 is made up of 16 amino acids. The CDR3 coding sequence is TGTGCCAGCAGCCGAACTAGCGGGAGGCCGCCCTACGAGCAGTACTTC. Its protein product is CASSRTSGRPPYEQYF.

CDR3: CASSDTTSGGSDTQYF. CDR3 bases: TGTGCCAGCAGCGACACAACTAGCGGGGGATCAGATACGCAGTATTTT. The chain recombines TRBV9 with TRBJ2-3; 11 bases agree with TRBD2. Germline V gene sequence: CDR1 SGDLS, CDR2 YYNGEE. The CDR3 is made up of 16 amino acids. V shed 3 bases and J 4 bases; nucleotides not matched to a gene: 7.

This chain connects TRBV19 to TRBJ1-3; 10 positions match TRBD1. Trimming at V came to 9 bases and at J to 8 bases, leaving 7 bases not matched to a gene. This CDR3 spans 13 amino acids. Germline CDR1 reads LNHDA; CDR2 reads SQIVND (reference sequence). CDR3 in amino acids: CASVPGTGDTIYF. The CDR3 DNA follows: TGTGCCAGCGTTCCCGGGACAGGGGACACCATATATTTT.

The chain combines TRBV30 with TRBJ2-3; D is undetermined. The CDR3 runs 12 residues. CDR1 and CDR2 (germline): GTSNPN, SVGIG (reference sequence). Trimming took 3 bases from V and 2 from J, leaving 6 bases between them. As DNA, the CDR3 is TGTGCCTGGAGGTATCCCACAGATACGCAGTATTTT. It codes for CAWRYPTDTQYF.

About this clone itself: Additional DNA sequences in this sample encode the identical CDR3. V gene TRBV12-3 or TRBV12-4 combines with J gene TRBJ1-2, with D possibly TRBD1 on 6 matching bases. The CDR3 covers 13 residues. The V and J ends lost 5 bases and 2 bases respectively, with 9 bases between them. The CDR3 sequence: CASSQQGNYGYTF. CDR3 nucleotides: TGTGCCAGCAGTCAACAGGGAAACTATGGCTACACCTTC.

The V gene is TRBV7-9, the J gene TRBJ2-2; the match to TRBD2 covers 8 bases. After removal of 2 bases from V and 5 bases from J, the junction contained 7 bases not matched to a gene. This CDR3 region has 16 residues. The germline CDR1 and CDR2 sequences are SEHNR and FQNEAQ (reference sequence). CDR3 nucleotides: TGTGCCAGCAGCTTATCGAGCGGGAGAAATACCGGGGAGCTGTTTTTT. It specifies CASSLSSGRNTGELFF.

The count of this clone is one. The chain carries TRBV7-3 and TRBJ2-1; D is unclear. The CDR3 loop spans 14 amino acids. Trimming took off 1 base at V and 7 bases at J, with 11 bases between the two ends. Looked up from germline, CDR1 is SGHTA and CDR2 is FQGTGA. The CDR3 sequence: CASSLRLGWNEQFF. CDR3 nucleotides: TGTGCCAGCAGCTTAAGGCTAGGTTGGAATGAGCAGTTCTTC.

The V call is TRBV6-2 or TRBV6-3, the J call TRBJ1-4; a possible D gene is TRBD1 (5 bases). Germline loops: CDR1 MNHEY, CDR2 SVGEGT. The CDR3 is 14 residues long. V lost 4 bases to trimming and J lost 17 bases, with 23 bases between them. The DNA of the CDR3 is TGTGCCAGCAGTTCGGGTTTGTTCCAGACAGCGTCTTTTTTT. Encoded protein: CASSSGLFQTASFF.

This clone was detected a few times. The junction and the germline gene differ at one end; a read error may be behind it. The chain is built from TRBV7-9 and TRBJ1-4, with 7 bases fitting TRBD1. The length of the CDR3 is 15 residues. CDR1 SEHNR and CDR2 FQNEAQ come from the germline V gene (reference sequence). CDR3 in amino acids: CASSLAGTENEKLFF. CDR3 coding DNA: TGTGCCAGCAGCCTAGCCGGGACAGAGAATGAAAAACTGTTTTTT.

Turning to this clone: The junction departs from germline at one end; a sequencing error may be responsible. The CDR3 protein is CASSDSPGQGPSYEQYF. DNA for the CDR3: TGTGCCAGCAGTGACTCGCCGGGACAGGGGCCCTCCTACGAGCAGTACTTC. The chain uses TRBV6-2 or TRBV6-3 and TRBJ2-7; 10 positions agree with TRBD1. The CDR3 runs to 17 residues. Germline loops: CDR1 MNHEY, CDR2 SVGEGT.

With respect to this clone: Other DNA sequences from this sample encode an identical CDR3 as well. The chain joins TRBV3-1 (or the pseudogene TRBV3-2) to TRBJ1-1, with a tentative D call TRBD1 (5 bases). The germline gives CDR1 LGHDT, CDR2 YNNKEL (reference sequence). CDR3 length equals 14 residues. The V end lost 0 bases, the J end lost 4 bases, and 9 bases lay between the germline ends. In DNA, the CDR3 is TGTGCCAGCAGCCAAGAACGGGGGTCCACTGAAGCTTTCTTT. This encodes CASSQERGSTEAFF.

The V gene is TRBV19, the J gene TRBJ2-5; D perhaps matches TRBD2 (6 bases). CDR1 and CDR2 from the germline V gene are LNHDA and SQIVND (reference sequence). This CDR3 is 12 amino acids long. V was cut by 5 bases and J by 5 bases, with 9 bases left in between. CDR3 residues: CASSQAGETQYF. As DNA, the CDR3 is TGTGCCAGTAGTCAAGCGGGCGAGACCCAGTACTTC.

This chain joins TRBV19 and TRBJ2-7; maybe TRBD1 (6 bases). Trimming took off 1 base at V and 0 bases at J, with 13 bases between the two ends. Germline V gene lookup returns CDR1 LNHDA and CDR2 SQIVND (reference sequence). This CDR3 contains 16 residues. The CDR3 loop reads CASSIALSGASYEQYF. DNA of the CDR3: TGTGCCAGTAGTATAGCGTTGTCAGGGGCCTCCTACGAGCAGTACTTC.

V gene TRBV15 combines with J gene TRBJ2-2; unclear D gene. This CDR3 comprises 15 residues. V was pared by 0 bases and J by 0 bases, with 5 bases between. Looked up from germline, CDR1 is LNHNV and CDR2 is YYDKDF (reference sequence). The CDR3 DNA sequence: TGTGCCACCAGCAGAGATGCGACGAACACCGGGGAGCTGTTTTTT. This sequence encodes CATSRDATNTGELFF.

To note about this clone: The identical CDR3 is also encoded by other nucleotide sequences in the sample. V usage is TRBV19 and J usage is TRBJ2-2; D is unresolved. Germline CDR1 is LNHDA and CDR2 is SQIVND (reference sequence). Trimming left V 7 bases short and J 2 bases short, with 5 bases between. The CDR3 consists of 12 residues. The chain's CDR3 is CASTLNTGELFF. The CDR3 DNA reads TGTGCCAGTACTCTAAACACCGGGGAGCTGTTTTTT.

This CDR3 reads CASSFPQGRANEKLFF. The CDR3, as DNA: TGTGCCAGCAGCTTCCCCCAGGGGCGGGCGAATGAAAAACTGTTTTTT. J is TRBJ1-4 and V is TRBV7-9; a weak D match, TRBD1 (6 bases). CDR1 is SEHNR, CDR2 FQNEAQ, per germline (reference sequence). Trimming took 3 bases from V and 5 from J, leaving 16 bases between them. This CDR3 is built from 16 residues.

This chain links TRBV30 with TRBJ2-3; D not certain. Looked up from germline, CDR1 is GTSNPN and CDR2 is SVGIG (reference sequence). Trimming removed 0 bases at V and 6 bases at J, with 4 bases between. The CDR3 has 11 amino acids. CDR3 sequence reads: CAWSVGDTQYF. As DNA, the CDR3 is TGTGCCTGGAGTGTCGGTGATACGCAGTATTTT. Combining the CDR3 with reference TRBV30 and TRBJ2-3 gives the whole variable domain SQTIHQWPATLVQPVGSPLSLECTVEGTSNPNLYWYRQAAGRGLQLLFYSVGIGQISSEVPQNLSASRPQDRQFILSSKKLLLSDSGFYLCAWSVGDTQYFGPGTRLTVL.

The chain has TRBV4-1 and TRBJ2-7; D gene unclear. The CDR3 consists of 14 residues. V was cut by 1 base and J by 2 bases, with 9 bases left in between. CDR1 and CDR2 (germline): MGHRA, YSYEKL. The CDR3 protein is CASSQAAITYEQYF. CDR3 in DNA: TGCGCCAGCAGCCAAGCCGCGATAACCTACGAGCAGTACTTC.

The chain has TRBV27 and TRBJ1-2; a weak D match, TRBD1 (5 bases). The CDR3 contains 13 residues. Trimming stripped 5 bases from V and 7 bases from J, with 14 bases between. Germline V gene lookup returns CDR1 MNHEY and CDR2 SMNVEV (reference sequence). CDR3: CASSLNRWSGYTF. The DNA of the CDR3 is TGTGCCAGCAGTCTAAACAGGTGGTCTGGCTACACCTTC.

Note on this clone: One junction end does not reproduce the germline sequence, and a read error may be involved. V usage is TRBV29-1 and J usage is TRBJ1-1, with 8 bases fitting TRBD1. CDR1 and CDR2 (germline): SQVTM, ANQGSEA. The CDR3 consists of 12 residues. In nucleotides, the CDR3 is TGCAGCCTTGACAGGGGGAACACTGAAGCTTTCTTT. It translates to CSLDRGNTEAFF.

The chain carries TRBV7-9 and TRBJ1-4; 8 bases are shared with TRBD1. V was clipped by 1 base and J by 6 bases; unmatched bases: 10. This CDR3 contains 17 residues. Germline CDR1 reads SEHNR; CDR2 reads FQNEAQ (reference sequence). CDR3 region: CASSLGGRTGSDEKLFF. The CDR3 DNA reads TGTGCCAGCAGCTTAGGAGGAAGGACAGGGAGTGATGAAAAACTGTTTTTT.

The CDR3 here is CASSVGLGRGQTQYF. The CDR3 DNA is TGTGCCAGCAGCGTAGGACTAGGGCGAGGCCAGACCCAGTACTTC. V is TRBV7-9 and J is TRBJ2-5; 7 bases match TRBD2. J gave up 6 bases and V 5 bases, and 12 bases lay outside the gene matches. The length of the CDR3 is 15 residues. Germline V lookup: CDR1 SEHNR, CDR2 FQNEAQ (reference sequence).